This TCR beta chain was identified in a study of cytomegalovirus exposure and HLA in healthy donors. Study results and limitations: TRBV6-2, TRBV6-3 and some other V segments were excluded as indistinguishable. For most TCR sequences rarity was the rule, although some public TCRs occurred in many donors. HLA restriction was apparent for most CMV-associated TCR beta chains in a later analysis.

Regarding this clone: Its antigen is unknown.

PCR used 60 Vbeta primers and 13 Jbeta primers. The protocol was immunoSEQ multiplex PCR, while the TCRdb copy is restricted to in-frame clones and leaves out a portion. The repertoire has 95,000 to 150,000 clones, about 81% of them found once; the top ten carry 1.1%. V shed 7 bases and J 2 bases; nucleotides not matched to a gene: 7. The CDR3 has 14 amino acids. The germline gives CDR1 MDHEN, CDR2 SYDVKM. The sample consisted of PBMCs. The chain links TRBV28 to TRBJ2-5; 7 positions match TRBD1. The sequence was obtained from a woman aged 25 to 39 in good health and CMV-seronegative. As DNA, the CDR3 is TGTGCCAGCACCCCAGGGGGTAGGCAAGAGACCCAGTACTTC. The encoded protein is CASTPGGRQETQYF.